This T cell receptor beta chain was identified in a study of cytomegalovirus exposure and HLA in healthy donors. PCR amplification relied on 60 Vbeta primers (plus 13 Jbeta primers). TCRdb's table, derived via immunoSEQ multiplex PCR, lists solely in-frame clones and lacks some. Of 100,000 to 120,000 clones in the sample, 75% to 90% were seen once. This CDR3 spans 16 amino acids. From germline, CDR1 is MNHNS and CDR2 SASEGT. Unmatched junction bases numbered 6, after V lost 0 bases and J lost 6 bases. This TCR derives from a man aged 25-45 years in good health and CMV-seropositive. The sample was PBMCs. This rearrangement joins TRBV6-1 to TRBJ1-1, with TRBD1 matching 11 bases. The CDR3 region has the DNA TGTGCCAGCAGTGAAGCGCAAGGACAGGGGGCGGCTGAAGCTTTCTTT. Translation: CASSEAQGQGAAEAFF.